This T cell receptor beta chain derives from a study of regulatory T cells in long-lasting Graves disease. This CDR3 contains 14 residues. Germline assignment: CDR1 SGHRS and CDR2 YFSETQ. The junction had 6 bases not matched to a gene; V was cut back by 4 bases and J by 3 bases. Combining iRepertoire HTBI primers with Arm-PCR of CDR3 regions, the authors built TCR beta libraries. One entry per CDR3 protein, called by TCRdb with MiXCR from the multiplex PCR reads. The sample holds 550,000 to 650,000 distinct CDR3 sequences; 16% are singletons and the top ten take 12%. As for this clonotype: Its antigen is currently unknown.

The time point was: newly diagnosed GD, antithyroid drugs for less than 3 months. Construction of the TCR library relied on RNA isolated from PBMCs. Regarding the study as a whole: Reduced TCR diversity was observed in persistent Graves' patients versus newly diagnosed patients.

These same data were also listed under a study on T cells in Graves' hyperthyroidism and ophthalmopathy.

The input for sequencing was peripheral blood mononuclear cells (PBMCs), taken at new diagnosis, from a patient treated with antithyroid drugs. This receptor was identified in a man younger than 35 with Graves disease. The chain is built from TRBV5-1 and TRBJ1-1, with 7 bases identical to TRBD1. The chain's CDR3 is CASSRDRGDTEAFF. CDR3 sequence (DNA): TGCGCCAGCAGCCGGGACAGAGGAGACACTGAAGCTTTCTTT. The full variable domain, with the rest looked up from reference TRBV5-1 and TRBJ1-1, is KAGVTQTPRYLIKTRGQQVTLSCSPISGHRSVSWYQQTPGQGLQFLFEYFSETQRNKGNFPGRFSGRQFSNSRSEMNVSTLELGDSALYLCASSRDRGDTEAFFGQGTRLTVV.